Here is one T cell receptor beta chain with its context. Its target is unknown. TCRdb's table, derived via immunoSEQ multiplex PCR, lists solely in-frame clones and lacks some. There are about 32,000 clones in the sample; 70% to 85% occur only once, and around a sixth lies in the top ten. After removal of 5 bases from V and 2 bases from J, the junction contained 3 bases not matched to a gene. The CDR3 runs 14 residues. The germline V gene has CDR1 SEHNR and CDR2 FQNEAQ (reference sequence). The data were taken from a study of OX40 agonist ivuxolimab in advanced cancers. Study-level background: Ivuxolimab, which patients received intravenously every 2 weeks, was dosed at 0.01 to 10 mg/kg. Subjects had a mean age of approximately 60 years, with a range of 23 to 79; around 80% were male. General study findings and limits: Average numbers of expanded clones were greater in CD8+ T cells than in CD4+.

Autoimmune disease history or systemic immunosuppression disqualified patients. Sample: CD4+ or CD8+ T cells sorted from blood, taken in a trial of the OX40 agonist ivuxolimab. The sequence derives from an adult with an advanced solid tumor such as melanoma, head and neck, liver or kidney cancer. J is TRBJ2-1 and V is TRBV7-9; 7 bases are shared with TRBD2. The DNA for the CDR3 is TGTGCCAGCAGCGGGGGGGTAGCCTACAATGAGCAGTTCTTC. Residues: CASSGGVAYNEQFF.